This T cell receptor (beta chain) is drawn from a study of shared clonotypes between healthy human individuals. Overall study: Every donor yielded three CD4 naive, three CD4 memory, two CD8 naive and one CD8 memory plate.

The germline gives CDR1 LNHDA, CDR2 SQIVND (reference sequence). The length of the CDR3 is 12 residues. With 9 bases removed from V and 2 bases from J, the gap between germline ends came to 10 bases. Naive CD4+ cells were CD45RA-selected; the remaining cells were memory. Data came from immunoSEQ multiplex PCR; TCRdb stores just in-frame clones and leaves some out. The profile shows about 2.4 million clones, 90% to 95% of them singletons. The chain has TRBV19 and TRBJ1-2; D not certain. The sequencing sample was made of naive CD4+ T cells from PBMCs. The subset denotes: CD45RA+ positively selected. The receptor comes from a man aged 18 to 29 in good health. Some clones in this sample may be carry-over from other donors' samples. CDR3: CASLKWNYGYTF. CDR3 in DNA: TGTGCCAGCCTTAAGTGGAACTATGGCTACACCTTC.